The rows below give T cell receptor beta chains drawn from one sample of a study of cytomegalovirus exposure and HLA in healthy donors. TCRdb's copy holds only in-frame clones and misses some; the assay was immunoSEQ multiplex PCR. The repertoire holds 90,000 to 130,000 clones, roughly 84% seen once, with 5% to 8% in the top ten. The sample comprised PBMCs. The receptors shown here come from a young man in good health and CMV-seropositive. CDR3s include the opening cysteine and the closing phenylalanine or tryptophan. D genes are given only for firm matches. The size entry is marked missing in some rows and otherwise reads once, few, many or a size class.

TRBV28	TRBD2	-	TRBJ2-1	TGTGCCAGCAGTTTAGCGCGGACTAGCGCCCTTATGGTCTACTACAATGAGCAGTTCTTC	CASSLARTSALMVYYNEQFF
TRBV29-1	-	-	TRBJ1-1	TGCAGCGTTGCAGGTACACCCCCAGGGAACACTGAAGCTTTCTTT	CSVAGTPPGNTEAFF
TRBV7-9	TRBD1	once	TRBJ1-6	TGTGCCAGCAGCTCCAGTACGGACAGGGGAGGGTCACCCCTCCACTTT	CASSSSTDRGGSPLHF
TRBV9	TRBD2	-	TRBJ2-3	TGTGCCAGCAGCGTAGTCGGTAGCGGGGGGGTACCAGATACGCAGTATTTT	CASSVVGSGGVPDTQYF
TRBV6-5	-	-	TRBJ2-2	TGTGCCAGCAGTCGGGATCTGAACACCGGGGAGCTGTTTTTT	CASSRDLNTGELFF
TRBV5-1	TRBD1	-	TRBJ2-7	TGCGCCAGCAGCTTGGGACAGGGGGCAAACGAGCAGTACTTC	CASSLGQGANEQYF
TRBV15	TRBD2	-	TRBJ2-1	TGTGCCACCAGCCCCGGAGCGGCGGGGGCCTACAATGAGCAGTTCTTC	CATSPGAAGAYNEQFF
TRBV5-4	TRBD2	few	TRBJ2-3	TGTGCCAGCAGCTTCGGGGGGGCCGGGGGGGATACGCAGTATTTT	CASSFGGAGGDTQYF
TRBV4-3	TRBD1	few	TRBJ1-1	TGCGCCAGCAGCGCGGACAGGGTCATGAACACTGAAGCTTTCTTT	CASSADRVMNTEAFF
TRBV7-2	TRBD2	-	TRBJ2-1	TGTGCCAGCAGCTTCCTCTCTAGCGGGGGTTTAGAGCAGTTCTTC	CASSFLSSGGLEQFF
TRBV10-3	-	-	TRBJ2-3	TGTGCCATCACCAGGGGGGGCACAGATACGCAGTATTTT	CAITRGGTDTQYF
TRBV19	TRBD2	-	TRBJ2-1	TGTGCCAGTACCCATAGCGGGGGGATTTACAATGAGCAGTTCTTC	CASTHSGGIYNEQFF
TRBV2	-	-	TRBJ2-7	TGTGCCAGCTCGAAGAACCAGGGGTGGTACGAGCAGTACTTC	CASSKNQGWYEQYF
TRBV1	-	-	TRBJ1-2	TGCACCAGCAGCCCCAATTCCGGGACAGGGGGCTCTGGCTACACCTTC	CTSSPNSGTGGSGYTF
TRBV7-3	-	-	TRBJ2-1	TGTGCCAGCAGCCCGACAGGTGGGGCCGATGAGCAGTTCTTC	CASSPTGGADEQFF
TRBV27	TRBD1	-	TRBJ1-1	TGTGCCAGCAGTTCCCCCCTCCGACAGGGGAAAAACACTGAAGCTTTCTTT	CASSSPLRQGKNTEAFF
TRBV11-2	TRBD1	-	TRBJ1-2	TGTGCCAGCAGCTTAGGGGGACAGGGAGGCTATGGCTACACCTTC	CASSLGGQGGYGYTF
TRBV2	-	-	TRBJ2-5	TGTGCCAGCAGTGTCCGGGCTAGCAATCCCACCCAGTACTTC	CASSVRASNPTQYF
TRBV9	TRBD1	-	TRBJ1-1	TGTGCCAGCAGCCCTCGGACAGGGACCGACACTGAAGCTTTCTTT	CASSPRTGTDTEAFF
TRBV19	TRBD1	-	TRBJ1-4	TGTGCCAGTGGGGACAGGGGTCAAAAACTGTTTTTT	CASGDRGQKLFF
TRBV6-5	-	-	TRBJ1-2	TGTGCCAGTCAGCCCCAAGGGGCATCATATGGCTACACCTTC	CASQPQGASYGYTF
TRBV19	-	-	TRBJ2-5	TGTGCCAGTAGTATAGGGGTCGGGGAGACCCAGTACTTC	CASSIGVGETQYF
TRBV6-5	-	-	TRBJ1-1	TGTGCCAGCTGCAGTTGGACTGAAGCTTTCTTT	CASCSWTEAFF
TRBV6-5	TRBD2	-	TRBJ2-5	TGTGCCAGCAGTTACTGGGGACTAGCGGGGAGAGAGACCCAGTACTTC	CASSYWGLAGRETQYF
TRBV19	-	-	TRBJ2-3	TGTGCCAGCTCCCTTAGCACAGATACGCAGTATTTT	CASSLSTDTQYF
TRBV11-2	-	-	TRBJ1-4	TGTGCCAGCACCCCCCTCGGGGGAGTCGGTGAAAAACTGTTTTTT	CASTPLGGVGEKLFF
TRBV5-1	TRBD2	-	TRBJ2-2	TGCGCCAGCAGCACCCTAGCGGGGGAGAACACCGGGGAGCTGTTTTTT	CASSTLAGENTGELFF
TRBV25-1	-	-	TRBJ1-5	TGTGCCAGCAGTGGTCAGGGTACGTATCAGCCCCAGCATTTT	CASSGQGTYQPQHF
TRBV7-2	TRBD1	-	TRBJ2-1	TGTGCCAGCAGCCTAGGACAGGTCGCAAACAATGAGCAGTTCTTC	CASSLGQVANNEQFF
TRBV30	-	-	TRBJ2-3	TGTGCCTGGGACGGAGGAGGAGGGTATACGCAGTATTTT	CAWDGGGGYTQYF
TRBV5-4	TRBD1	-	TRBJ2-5	TGTGCCAGCAGCCAACGACAGGGTGGGACCCAGTACTTC	CASSQRQGGTQYF
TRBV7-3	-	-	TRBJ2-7	TGTGCCAGCAGCTTGGGCAGGGAGGACGAGCAGTACTTC	CASSLGREDEQYF
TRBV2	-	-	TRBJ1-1	TGTGCCAGCAGTGAAGGCGGGGGAGCCACCGGTGAAGCTTTCTTT	CASSEGGGATGEAFF
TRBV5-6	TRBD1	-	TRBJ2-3	TGTGCCAGCAGCCCCTGGCGGACAGGGACAGATACGCAGTATTTT	CASSPWRTGTDTQYF
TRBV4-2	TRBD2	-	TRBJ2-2	TGTGCCAGCAGCCAAGATGGGGGCGGGGGGACCGGGGAGCTGTTTTTT	CASSQDGGGGTGELFF
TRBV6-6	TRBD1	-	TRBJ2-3	TGTGCCAGCAGTTATGGGACAGGGGACGGCACAGATACGCAGTATTTT	CASSYGTGDGTDTQYF
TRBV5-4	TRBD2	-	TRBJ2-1	TGTGCCAGCAGCTTGGGCAGGGCGGGGGGGGCTTACAATGAGCAGTTCTTC	CASSLGRAGGAYNEQFF
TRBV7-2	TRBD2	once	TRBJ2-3	TGTGCCAGCAGCCCATGGGGGGGGGCAGATACGCAGTATTTT	CASSPWGGADTQYF
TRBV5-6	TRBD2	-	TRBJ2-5	TGTGCCAGCAGCTTGGTTTCCAGCGGGGGGCTCCGCGGGACCCAGTACTTC	CASSLVSSGGLRGTQYF
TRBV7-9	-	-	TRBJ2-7	TGTGCCAGCAGCTTAGGGGCGTACGAGCAGTACTTC	CASSLGAYEQYF
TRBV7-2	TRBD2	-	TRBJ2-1	TGTGCCAGCAGCTTAGCTAGCGGGGACTACAATGAGCAGTTCTTC	CASSLASGDYNEQFF
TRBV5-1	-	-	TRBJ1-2	TGCGCCAGCAGCTGGGGCAGAGCCTATGGCTACACCTTC	CASSWGRAYGYTF
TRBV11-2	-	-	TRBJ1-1	TGTGCCAGCAGCTTACTAAACACTGAAGCTTTCTTT	CASSLLNTEAFF
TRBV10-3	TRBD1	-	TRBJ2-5	TGTGCCATCAGTGGGAACACAGGGGGCGAGGAAGAGACCCAGTACTTC	CAISGNTGGEEETQYF
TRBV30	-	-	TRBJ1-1	TGTGCCTGGAGTCATACAACAGGGCCGGGCACTGAAGCTTTCTTT	CAWSHTTGPGTEAFF
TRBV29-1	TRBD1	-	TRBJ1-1	TGCAGCGGGGACAGGGGTGGTACTGAAGCTTTCTTT	CSGDRGGTEAFF